One and the same sample provided the 21 T cell receptor beta chains below, sequenced in a study of blood T cell repertoires in COVID-19. Some clones are missing from TCRdb's copy, which holds only in-frame ones; the method was immunoSEQ multiplex PCR. The data hold some 300,000 clones, with about 90% observed a single time. Source material: PBMCs or T cells enriched from blood (not recorded which). The receptors derive from a woman between 45 and 65 years old who had been exposed to COVID-19.

The chain uses TRBV11-2 and TRBJ1-3; tentative D call: TRBD1 (5 bases). Between the trimmed V and J ends, which lost 4 bases and 0 bases, there was a span of 10 bases. The CDR3 spans 15 residues. Looked up from germline, CDR1 is SGHAT and CDR2 is FQNNGV. DNA of the CDR3: TGTGCCAGCAGCTCCGTGGGGGGCTCTGGAAACACCATATATTTT. Residues: CASSSVGGSGNTIYF.

The chain couples TRBV28 to TRBJ1-2; D is unclear. From germline, CDR1 is MDHEN and CDR2 SYDVKM. The length of the CDR3 is 13 residues. The ends were cut back, 3 bases at V and 7 bases at J, with 12 bases in the middle. CDR3 loop: CASSFQVGRGYTF. The CDR3 DNA follows: TGTGCCAGCAGTTTTCAGGTTGGGCGTGGCTACACCTTC.

The V call is TRBV19, the J call TRBJ1-4, with 9 bases fitting TRBD1. The CDR3 sequence is 15 residues long. Germline V lookup: CDR1 LNHDA, CDR2 SQIVND (reference sequence). The J segment lost 4 bases and the V segment lost 5 bases, leaving 5 bases of the junction unmatched. The CDR3 region is CASSYRDRVNEKLFF. DNA for the CDR3: TGTGCCAGTAGTTACCGGGACAGGGTTAATGAAAAACTGTTTTTT.

The chain uses TRBV30 and TRBJ2-7; 9 bases are a match to TRBD1. With 0 bases clipped from V and 0 bases from J, the junction kept 3 bases outside the gene matches. The CDR3 contains 15 residues. Germline-derived CDR1 and CDR2 are GTSNPN and SVGIG (reference sequence). The CDR3, as DNA: TGTGCCTGGAGTGTAGGACAGGGGATCTCCTACGAGCAGTACTTC. Translation gives CAWSVGQGISYEQYF. The full variable domain, its missing parts supplied by reference TRBV30 and TRBJ2-7, is SQTIHQWPATLVQPVGSPLSLECTVEGTSNPNLYWYRQAAGRGLQLLFYSVGIGQISSEVPQNLSASRPQDRQFILSSKKLLLSDSGFYLCAWSVGQGISYEQYFGPGTRLTVT.

CDR3 protein: CASSLPDRPEAFF. CDR3 bases: TGTGCCAGCAGTTTACCAGACAGACCTGAAGCTTTCTTT. The chain combines TRBV28 with TRBJ1-1; weak D call: TRBD1 (5 bases). This CDR3 comprises 13 residues. V lost 2 bases to trimming and J lost 6 bases, with 10 bases between them. Germline CDR1 and CDR2: MDHEN and SYDVKM.

The chain uses TRBV4-2 and TRBJ1-3; D gene uncertain. V lost 0 bases to trimming and J lost 2 bases, with 5 bases between them. Germline CDR1 is LGHNA and CDR2 is YNFKEQ. The CDR3 covers 14 residues. CDR3 nucleotides: TGTGCCAGCAGCCAAGAAGAGCCTGGAAACACCATATATTTT. Translation: CASSQEEPGNTIYF.

This sequence joins TRBV19 and TRBJ1-3, with D possibly being TRBD1 (5 bases). Germline values: CDR1 LNHDA, CDR2 SQIVND (reference sequence). CDR3 length: 15 amino acids. V shed 7 bases and J shed 3 bases, with 16 bases lying between them. The DNA of the CDR3 is TGTGCCAGTACGGCAGGGCTCGGTCTTGGAAACACCATATATTTT. Translated, it gives CASTAGLGLGNTIYF. Complete variable domain (other parts from reference TRBV19 and TRBJ1-3): DGGITQSPKYLFRKEGQNVTLSCEQNLNHDAMYWYRQDPGQGLRLIYYSQIVNDFQKGDIAEGYSVSREKKESFPLTVTSAQKNPTAFYLCASTAGLGLGNTIYFGEGSWLTVV.

V is TRBV3-1 (or the pseudogene TRBV3-2) and J is TRBJ2-3; 9 nucleotides match TRBD2. In germline, CDR1 is LGHDT, CDR2 YNNKEL (reference sequence). The CDR3 has 15 amino acids. V gave up 6 bases and J gave up 2 bases; unmatched junction bases: 6. The CDR3 protein is CASRAVAGDTDTQYF. CDR3 DNA sequence: TGTGCCAGCAGAGCGGTAGCGGGGGACACAGATACGCAGTATTTT.

This clone was seen a handful of times. The CDR3 sequence is CASSATGNTEAFF. CDR3 nucleotide sequence: TGTGCCAGCAGTGCAACAGGGAACACTGAAGCTTTCTTT. The J gene is TRBJ1-1, the V gene TRBV2, with a tentative D call TRBD1 (5 bases). V dropped 4 bases and J dropped 1 base, with 7 bases sitting between them. Germline V gene sequence: CDR1 SNHLY, CDR2 FYNNEI. This CDR3 contains 13 residues.

The chain has TRBV7-9 and TRBJ2-5; D perhaps matches TRBD1 (6 bases). The CDR3 contains 16 residues. V was cut by 5 bases and J by 0 bases, with 16 bases left in between. Germline values: CDR1 SEHNR, CDR2 FQNEAQ (reference sequence). The CDR3 DNA reads TGTGCCAGCAGCCAACGCGCAGGGGTGTACCAAGAGACCCAGTACTTC. This gives the protein CASSQRAGVYQETQYF.

The genes are TRBV15 and TRBJ2-7; 7 bases align to TRBD1. Trimming cost V 4 bases and J 4 bases; bases outside gene matches: 10. This CDR3 has 15 amino acids. Germline CDR1 and CDR2: LNHNV and YYDKDF (reference sequence). Written as DNA, the CDR3 is TGTGCCACCAGCAATGCCGGGACAGTTGGATACGAGCAGTACTTC. Translating it yields CATSNAGTVGYEQYF. Combining the CDR3 with reference TRBV15 and TRBJ2-7 gives the whole variable domain DAMVIQNPRYQVTQFGKPVTLSCSQTLNHNVMYWYQQKSSQAPKLLFHYYDKDFNNEADTPDNFQSRRPNTSFCFLDIRSPGLGDTAMYLCATSNAGTVGYEQYFGPGTRLTVT.

V is TRBV2 and J is TRBJ2-5, with TRBD1 matching 7 bases. The germline CDR1 and CDR2 sequences are SNHLY and FYNNEI. The CDR3 totals 14 residues. With V trimmed by 6 bases and J by 0 bases, 4 bases remained unmatched. For the CDR3, the DNA is TGTGCCAGCAGAGTGGACAGGTACCAAGAGACCCAGTACTTC. Translated: CASRVDRYQETQYF. Drawing the rest from reference TRBV2 and TRBJ2-5, the complete variable domain is EPEVTQTPSHQVTQMGQEVILRCVPISNHLYFYWYRQILGQKVEFLVSFYNNEISEKSEIFDDQFSVERPDGSNFTLKIRSTKLEDSAMYFCASRVDRYQETQYFGPGTRLLVL.

CDR3 coding DNA: TGTGCCAGCAGCCAATTAACAGGGGGTTCCTATAATTCACCCCTCCACTTT. Translating gives CASSQLTGGSYNSPLHF. This chain uses TRBV3-1 (or the pseudogene TRBV3-2) with TRBJ1-6, with 8 positions matching TRBD1. CDR3 length: 17 residues. Per the germline V gene, CDR1 is LGHDT and CDR2 is YNNKEL (reference sequence). Germline trimming cut 2 bases from V and 1 base from J; bases unmatched to any gene: 4.

V gene TRBV27 combines with J gene TRBJ1-1; D is perhaps TRBD1 (5 bases). Germline assignment: CDR1 MNHEY and CDR2 SMNVEV (reference sequence). Trimming removed 7 bases from V and 7 bases from J, with 16 bases in between. This CDR3 comprises 13 residues. The CDR3 reads CASTSIRGLEAFF. CDR3 DNA sequence: TGTGCCAGCACCTCGATTAGGGGTCTTGAAGCTTTCTTT.

The rearrangement links TRBV7-9 to TRBJ1-5, with 7 nucleotides matching TRBD1. Unmatched junction bases numbered 3, after V lost 5 bases and J lost 5 bases. Germline loops: CDR1 SEHNR, CDR2 FQNEAQ (reference sequence). CDR3 length: 13 residues. DNA for the CDR3: TGTGCCAGCAGCAACCAGGGGGATCAGCCCCAGCATTTT. This gives the protein CASSNQGDQPQHF.

The chain links TRBV3-1 (or the pseudogene TRBV3-2) to TRBJ1-5; no reliable D call. V gave up 1 base and J gave up 2 bases, with 9 bases separating them. The CDR3 is made up of 15 amino acids. Germline CDR1 reads LGHDT; CDR2 reads YNNKEL (reference sequence). The CDR3 loop is CASSQASGGNQPQHF. The CDR3 nucleotides are TGTGCCAGCAGCCAAGCAAGCGGGGGCAATCAGCCCCAGCATTTT.

V usage is TRBV6-5 and J usage is TRBJ2-1, with 8 bases identical to TRBD2. The V gene end was trimmed by 3 bases and the J gene end by 6 bases; junction bases not matched to a gene: 7. CDR3 size: 15 residues. Germline V gives CDR1 MNHEY, CDR2 SVGAGI. CDR3 loop: CASSYRTSRGNEQFF. DNA of the CDR3: TGTGCCAGCAGTTATCGGACTAGCAGAGGCAATGAGCAGTTCTTC.

This chain connects TRBV18 to TRBJ2-1; 16 bases are shared with TRBD2. Germline V gene lookup returns CDR1 KGHSH and CDR2 LQKENI. The CDR3 totals 18 residues. The J segment lost 7 bases and the V segment lost 6 bases, leaving 12 bases of the junction unmatched. CDR3 loop: CASSRDPGLAGGPNEQFF. The CDR3, as DNA: TGTGCCAGCTCGCGGGACCCGGGACTAGCGGGGGGGCCAAATGAGCAGTTCTTC.

The chain employs TRBV2 and TRBJ1-5; 8 bases match TRBD1. After removal of 4 bases from V and 6 bases from J, the junction contained 5 bases not matched to a gene. CDR3 size: 14 residues. Germline V gene lookup returns CDR1 SNHLY and CDR2 FYNNEI. CDR3 region: CASSGTGSGQPQHF. For the CDR3, the DNA is TGTGCCAGCAGTGGGACAGGGAGCGGTCAGCCCCAGCATTTT.

The chain has TRBV7-6 and TRBJ2-2, with D perhaps TRBD1 (6 bases). Trimming stripped 4 bases from V and 5 bases from J, with 11 bases between. The CDR3 consists of 14 residues. Germline V gene sequence: CDR1 SGHVS, CDR2 FNYEAQ. The DNA of the CDR3 is TGTGCCAGCAGCTCCGGGCAGGGGACCGGGGAGCTGTTTTTT. Protein product: CASSSGQGTGELFF.

The chain is built from TRBV5-1 and TRBJ2-1; 7 bases fit TRBD1. The CDR3 contains 15 residues. Trimming cost V 4 bases and J 0 bases; bases outside gene matches: 4. CDR1 and CDR2 from the germline V gene are SGHRS and YFSETQ. CDR3 protein: CASSHGQASYNEQFF. DNA for the CDR3: TGCGCCAGCAGCCACGGACAGGCCTCCTACAATGAGCAGTTCTTC.